This TCR beta chain was identified in a study of T cell responses to AZD1222 COVID-19 vaccine. The CDR3 runs to 15 residues. J was trimmed by 6 bases and V by 3 bases; bases with no gene match: 5. Germline CDR1 is KGHSH and CDR2 is LQKENI. Sequenced by immunoSEQ multiplex PCR; TCRdb stores in-frame clones only, minus some. The profile covers more than 100,000 clones, with roughly 88% appearing a single time and roughly 3.6% taken by the ten largest. Points on this clone: The target antigen is unknown.

Study-wide findings and caveats: Per reports, nearly half of all spike-specific TCRs target regions that are unmutated in variants. Scientists sampled the repertoires only once the peak T cell response had passed. The study identified only five to seven AZD1222 recipients as seropositive at baseline. Donors were chiefly white British, with a greater number of females, and clonal diversity was perhaps underestimated.

Sample: peripheral blood, taken on day 0 of AZD1222 vaccination. The sequence was obtained from an adult in good health. The chain links TRBV18 to TRBJ2-4; 10 nucleotides agree with TRBD1. The CDR3: CASSPGTGAGNIQYF. Here the CDR3 DNA reads TGTGCCAGCTCACCCGGGACAGGGGCGGGAAACATTCAGTACTTC.